The source of this T cell receptor beta chain is a study of shared clonotypes between healthy human individuals. Germline V gives CDR1 SGHRS, CDR2 YFSETQ. The CDR3 is 16 amino acids. The trim removed 0 bases at V and 6 bases at J, leaving 6 bases unmatched. Clones were sequenced by immunoSEQ multiplex PCR, and TCRdb holds only the in-frame ones, with some missing. The table lists over 2 million clones, approximately 94% of them singletons. Cells designated naive CD8 were CD45RO-negative and were positively selected for CCR7, with terminally differentiated effector memory CD45RA+ cells excluded. The specimen sequenced was naive CD8+ T cells sorted from blood. The TCR sequence derives from a man aged 18 to 30 in good health. The chain couples TRBV5-1 to TRBJ2-3; TRBD2 matches at 11 bases. CDR3 nucleotides: TGCGCCAGCAGCTTGGAGCTGACTAGCGGGAAGGATACGCAGTATTTT. Translation: CASSLELTSGKDTQYF.